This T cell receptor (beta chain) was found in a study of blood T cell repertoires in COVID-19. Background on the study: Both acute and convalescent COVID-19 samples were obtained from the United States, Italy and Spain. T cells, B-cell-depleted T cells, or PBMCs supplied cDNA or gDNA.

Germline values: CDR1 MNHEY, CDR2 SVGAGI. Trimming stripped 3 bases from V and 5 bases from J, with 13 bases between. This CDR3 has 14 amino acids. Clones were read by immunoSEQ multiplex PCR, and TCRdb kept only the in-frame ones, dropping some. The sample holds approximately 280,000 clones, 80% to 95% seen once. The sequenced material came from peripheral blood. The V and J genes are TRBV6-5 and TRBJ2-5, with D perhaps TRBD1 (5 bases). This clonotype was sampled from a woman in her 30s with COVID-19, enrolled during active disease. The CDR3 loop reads CASSYDQGDETQYF. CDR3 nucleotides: TGTGCCAGCAGTTATGATCAGGGTGACGAGACCCAGTACTTC.